The 10 T cell receptor beta chains given below trace back to one sample, sequenced in a study of T cell changes during pregnancy in multiple sclerosis. Profiling relied on immunoSEQ multiplex PCR, and the TCRdb table lists in-frame clones only, not all of them. The sample has tens of thousands of clones; around 94% are singletons. The material was peripheral blood, obtained in the third trimester of pregnancy. These receptors were collected from a female donor in good health, enrolled as a control in a pregnancy study.

The rearrangement joins TRBV27 to TRBJ1-2; D ambiguous. Germline CDR1 is MNHEY and CDR2 is SMNVEV (reference sequence). V was shortened by 2 bases and J by 4 bases, with 11 bases between the two germline ends. There are 14 residues in the CDR3. DNA for the CDR3: TGTGCCAGCAGTTTACGGGTGCCAATCTATGGCTACACCTTC. It translates to CASSLRVPIYGYTF.

The chain links TRBV7-3 to TRBJ2-1; D is perhaps TRBD2 (5 bases). Trimming pared 5 bases from V and 6 bases from J, leaving 20 bases between. This CDR3 contains 16 residues. The germline gives CDR1 SGHTA, CDR2 FQGTGA. The DNA of the CDR3 is TGTGCCAGCAGCCCCAAGTCCGGGGATGTATTCAATGAGCAGTTCTTC. It codes for CASSPKSGDVFNEQFF. Based on the CDR3 plus reference TRBV7-3 and TRBJ2-1, the full variable domain is GAGVSQTPSNKVTEKGKYVELRCDPISGHTALYWYRQSLGQGPEFLIYFQGTGAADDSGLPNDRFFAVRPEGSVSTLKIQRTERGDSAVYLCASSPKSGDVFNEQFFGPGTRLTVL.

The table lists this clone with a few counts. The chain recombines TRBV4-1 with TRBJ1-1, with a possible D match to TRBD1 (5 bases). V lost 6 bases to trimming and J lost 4 bases, with 12 bases between them. CDR1 MGHRA and CDR2 YSYEKL come from the germline V gene. The CDR3 is 13 residues long. The CDR3 region is CASSNQGSTEAFF. The CDR3 DNA sequence: TGCGCCAGCAGTAATCAGGGCAGCACTGAAGCTTTCTTT.

The chain couples TRBV7-2 to TRBJ2-1, with a tentative D call TRBD1 (6 bases). CDR1 SGHTA and CDR2 FQGNSA come from the germline V gene. The CDR3 runs 12 residues. V lost 2 bases and J lost 13, with 12 bases in between. The CDR3, as DNA: TGTGCCAGCAGCTTATATGGGGGCCCACAGTTCTTC. This translates into CASSLYGGPQFF.

This clone was picked up one time. The J gene is TRBJ1-2, the V gene TRBV11-1, with 8 positions matching TRBD1. V shed 2 bases, J shed 4 bases, and the junction held 9 bases outside the gene matches. This CDR3 spans 16 amino acids. Germline V lookup: CDR1 SGHAT, CDR2 FQDESV (reference sequence). The CDR3: CASSLRGRQGFYGYTF. CDR3 nucleotide sequence: TGTGCCAGCAGCTTAAGAGGACGACAGGGGTTCTATGGCTACACCTTC.

The chain uses TRBV10-1 and TRBJ1-1; D may be TRBD1 (5 bases). V was pared by 5 bases and J by 2 bases, with 9 bases between. Looked up from germline, CDR1 is WNHNN and CDR2 is SYGVQD (reference sequence). This CDR3 has 13 amino acids. CDR3 in DNA: TGCGCCAGCAGTAGACAGACCAACACTGAAGCTTTCTTT. Residues: CASSRQTNTEAFF.

The V gene is TRBV7-8, the J gene TRBJ2-1; 10 positions match TRBD2. Trimming removed 2 bases from V and 4 bases from J; junction bases left unmatched: 2. CDR1 SGHVS and CDR2 FQNEAQ come from the germline V gene. The CDR3 spans 15 residues. The CDR3 sequence: CASSLLAGAYNEQFF. CDR3 in DNA: TGTGCCAGCAGCTTACTAGCGGGAGCGTACAATGAGCAGTTCTTC.

The chain's CDR3 is CASSIQDSNQPQHF. The CDR3 DNA reads TGTGCCAGTAGTATCCAGGATAGCAATCAGCCCCAGCATTTT. The rearrangement links TRBV19 to TRBJ1-5; D ambiguous. The CDR3 length is 14 residues. From germline, CDR1 is LNHDA and CDR2 SQIVND (reference sequence). V was pared by 3 bases and J by 0 bases, with 6 bases between.

The chain employs TRBV5-4 and TRBJ1-1, with 8 bases aligning to TRBD1. Per germline, CDR1 SGHNT and CDR2 YYREEE (reference sequence). V lost 7 bases and J lost 0; bases outside the gene matches: 2. The CDR3 extends over 13 amino acids. Written as DNA, the CDR3 is TGTGCCAGCGGGACAGGTTTGAACACTGAAGCTTTCTTT. Translating it yields CASGTGLNTEAFF.

The V call is TRBV28, the J call TRBJ1-5; no reliable D call. Germline assignment: CDR1 MDHEN and CDR2 SYDVKM. The CDR3 spans 14 residues. The ends were cut back, 5 bases at V and 5 bases at J, with 13 bases in the middle. The CDR3 sequence is CASSHLDSDQPQHF. CDR3 nucleotides: TGTGCCAGCAGTCATCTAGATTCGGATCAGCCCCAGCATTTT.